Listed below are T cell receptor beta chains from one sample, sequenced in a study of a mutant IDH1 vaccine in newly diagnosed glioma. The method was immunoSEQ multiplex PCR; TCRdb's version includes in-frame clones alone and lacks a portion of them. The sample shows over 50,000 clones, 70% to 90% of them seen only once. Their antigens are not known. The sample in question was PBMCs, obtained from a glioma patient whose treatment included an IDH1 peptide vaccine. These receptor sequences come from a woman between 40 and 50 years old with glioma. CDR3s include the opening cysteine and the closing phenylalanine or tryptophan. The D gene is left open where the match is weak. Not all rows give a size; the values are once, few, many and, for expanded clones, a class.

TRBV5-8	.	TRBJ1-1	.	16	CASSQRGPGEVTEAFF	TGTGCCAGCAGCCAAAGGGGTCCGGGGGAGGTCACTGAAGCTTTCTTT
TRBV4-1	TRBD2	TRBJ2-1	.	16	CASSQTRTSGLNEQFF	TGCGCCAGCAGCCAAACCCGGACTAGCGGGCTTAATGAGCAGTTCTTC
TRBV5-4	TRBD2	TRBJ2-1	.	15	CASSFVSGGYNEQFF	TGTGCCAGCAGCTTTGTTAGCGGGGGCTACAATGAGCAGTTCTTC
TRBV21-1	.	TRBJ1-2	.	17	CASSTRTGFSRLYGYTF	TGTGCCAGCAGCACCCGGACAGGTTTCTCTCGCCTTTATGGCTACACCTTC
TRBV4-3	.	TRBJ2-1	.	17	CASSQDGTAGTYNEQFF	TGCGCCAGCAGCCAAGACGGGACAGCTGGGACTTACAATGAGCAGTTCTTC
TRBV6-5	.	TRBJ2-3	.	12	CASSSITNTQYF	TGTGCCAGCAGTTCTATCACAAATACGCAGTATTTT
TRBV5-1	.	TRBJ1-3	.	13	CASSTDTGNTIYF	TGCGCCAGCAGCACCGACACGGGAAACACCATATATTTT
TRBV30	TRBD2	TRBJ2-1	.	14	CAWQTSGRPNEQFF	TGTGCCTGGCAAACTAGCGGGAGACCCAATGAGCAGTTCTTC
TRBV2	.	TRBJ2-1	.	15	CASAPTSSLNNEQFF	TGTGCCAGCGCCCCCACTAGTAGTTTGAACAATGAGCAGTTCTTC
TRBV13	TRBD1	TRBJ1-2	.	16	CASSPRQGRSNYGYTF	TGTGCCAGCAGCCCTCGACAGGGTCGCTCTAACTATGGCTACACCTTC
TRBV10-3	TRBD1	TRBJ2-1	.	14	CAISNRDSGYEQFF	TGTGCCATCAGCAACCGGGACAGCGGCTATGAGCAGTTCTTC
TRBV19	TRBD1	TRBJ1-5	once	14	CASGGQGLDQPQHF	TGTGCCAGTGGGGGACAGGGACTTGATCAGCCCCAGCATTTT
TRBV27	TRBD2	TRBJ2-7	.	15	CASMRGGEGAYEQYF	TGTGCCAGCATGAGGGGAGGGGAGGGCGCCTACGAGCAGTACTTC
TRBV5-1	.	TRBJ1-1	.	15	CASSLQMDEYTEAFF	TGCGCCAGCAGCTTGCAAATGGATGAGTACACTGAAGCTTTCTTT
TRBV4-1	TRBD1	TRBJ2-1	.	15	CASSPWTGLYNEQFF	TGCGCCAGCAGCCCATGGACAGGACTTTACAATGAGCAGTTCTTC
TRBV4-2	TRBD1	TRBJ1-3	.	17	CASSQWDRAFSGNTIYF	TGTGCCAGCAGCCAGTGGGACAGGGCCTTCTCTGGAAACACCATATATTTT
TRBV5-4	TRBD1	TRBJ1-2	once	15	CASSYRTGVRYGYTF	TGTGCCAGCAGCTACCGGACAGGGGTTCGATATGGCTACACCTTC
TRBV19	.	TRBJ2-7	.	13	CASSIQGSYEQYF	TGTGCCAGTAGTATCCAGGGGTCGTACGAGCAGTACTTC
TRBV18	.	TRBJ2-7	.	14	CASSPAAGRNEQYF	TGTGCCAGCTCACCAGCGGCAGGGCGCAACGAGCAGTACTTC
TRBV6-5	.	TRBJ1-6	few	13	CASRDSGGSPLHF	TGTGCCAGCAGGGATAGTGGGGGTTCACCCCTCCACTTT
TRBV5-6	.	TRBJ1-2	.	13	CASRHRQHYGYTF	TGTGCCAGCAGACACAGACAGCACTATGGCTACACCTTC
TRBV4-2	TRBD1	TRBJ2-3	.	18	CASSQDLRDRGLVDTQYF	TGTGCCAGCAGCCAAGACTTACGGGACAGGGGATTAGTAGATACGCAGTATTTT
TRBV7-2	.	TRBJ2-4	once	15	CASSLGSDSRDIQYF	TGTGCCAGCAGCTTAGGCTCGGACAGTAGGGACATTCAGTACTTC
TRBV7-9	.	TRBJ1-3	.	15	CASSSRPNSGNTIYF	TGTGCCAGCAGCTCCCGTCCCAACTCTGGAAACACCATATATTTT
TRBV4-1	.	TRBJ1-2	.	15	CASSPVPRGDYGYTF	TGCGCCAGCAGCCCCGTCCCCCGGGGCGACTATGGCTACACCTTC